The rows below give T cell receptor beta chains drawn from one sample of a study of T cells in Graves' hyperthyroidism and ophthalmopathy. Each CDR3 protein gets one entry after TCRdb re-called the multiplex PCR reads with MiXCR. The sample comprises about 580,000 distinct CDR3 sequences, more than 45% of which are singletons, and approximately 8.4% rests with the top ten. The sequencing sample was made of peripheral blood or thyroid tissue (not recorded which). These receptor sequences come from a woman younger than 30 with Graves' hyperthyroidism. CDR3s include the opening cysteine and the closing phenylalanine or tryptophan.

j_call,v_call,cdr3_aa
TRBJ2-5,TRBV11-3,CASSEGYGTQYF
TRBJ2-5,TRBV24-1,CATSDTRTGGRETQYF
TRBJ1-2,TRBV11-2,CASSQVGRTNYGYTF
TRBJ2-7,TRBV6-5,CASSYRAGGNSYEQYF
TRBJ1-4,TRBV10-2,CASSEATGGVEELFF
TRBJ1-2,TRBV20-1,CSARDRGYYGYTF
TRBJ2-7,TRBV27,CASSPTSPPRYEQYF
TRBJ2-7,TRBV15,CATSSLSPDSSYEQYF
TRBJ1-5,TRBV20-1,CSGGQPGESQPQHF
TRBJ1-1,TRBV7-3,CASSQDGGTSEAFF
TRBJ1-6,TRBV4-1,CASSQVTVRPLHF
TRBJ1-4,TRBV6-1,CASREDRNNEKLFF
TRBJ2-5,TRBV29-1,CSVTRTGGGETQYF
TRBJ2-5,TRBV20-1,CSARETSGTETQYF
TRBJ1-5,TRBV10-3,CAISERYEQYFGPGTNQPQHF
TRBJ2-6,TRBV7-9,CASSQEGQVLWGANVLTF
TRBJ2-6,TRBV15,CATSRTGGISGANVLTF
TRBJ2-7,TRBV20-1,CSAPLTPSYEQYF
TRBJ2-2,TRBV19,CASRRDGDTNTGELFF
TRBJ2-2,TRBV7-8,CASSPQGSSTRGGELFF
TRBJ2-1,TRBV19,CASRLGSGQGYNEQFF
TRBJ2-6,TRBV7-9,CASSLGAGRTFAF
TRBJ2-7,TRBV7-8,CASRYNRGGSYEQYF
TRBJ1-5,TRBV25-1,CASMSGTGGNQPQHF
TRBJ2-1,TRBV29-1,CSSKDNNYNEQFF
TRBJ2-5,TRBV7-9,CASSVGQYQETQYF
TRBJ2-3,TRBV10-2,CASRTTSGTDTQYF
TRBJ1-3,TRBV20-1,CSASDRGTGNTIYF
TRBJ2-6,TRBV20-1,CSAFSGSYGGSGANVLTF
TRBJ2-7,TRBV27,CASSLAEVPYEQYF
TRBJ2-7,TRBV4-2,CASSPPLLAANYEQYF
TRBJ1-2,TRBV5-5,CASSLPAQGALDYGYTF
TRBJ1-1,TRBV19,CATPNTEAFF
TRBJ1-2,TRBV15,CATSRDWQGDYGYTF
TRBJ2-7,TRBV7-6,CASSLVGGSYNEQYF
TRBJ2-5,TRBV12-3/TRBV12-4,CASSLGWTGSGQETQYF
TRBJ2-7,TRBV7-9,CASSVRGNCEQYF
TRBJ2-7,TRBV29-1,CSVGRDSVSYEQYF
TRBJ1-2,TRBV10-3,CAISGAGGNEDYGYTF
TRBJ2-1,TRBV10-3,CAISASGRNEQFF
TRBJ1-6,TRBV15,CATSRKGGTGESPLHF
TRBJ1-5,TRBV5-4,CASSSRDYQPQHF
TRBJ2-2,TRBV27,CASSYTGYTGELFF
TRBJ2-7,TRBV15,CATSSDLYNEQYF
TRBJ1-4,TRBV5-4,CASSPTGRGEKLFF
TRBJ1-2,TRBV11-2,CASMEGNTF
TRBJ2-5,TRBV15,CATSRDLAGAFQETQYF
TRBJ1-2,TRBV18,CASSPDRKGGYTF
TRBJ1-5,TRBV6-1,CASSEQGQPHQPQHF
TRBJ1-1,TRBV7-2,CASTLTGGAHEAFF
TRBJ2-1,TRBV5-1,CASSFYRTSGRASGNEQFF
TRBJ2-7,TRBV6-5,CATYPGQGRGYEQYF
TRBJ2-5,TRBV29-1,CSVAGTAEETQYF
TRBJ1-2,TRBV7-8,CASSLGRVSGGYTF
TRBJ1-2,TRBV20-1,CSAFEDYGYTF